The T cell receptor beta chain under discussion was sequenced for a study of blood T cell repertoires in COVID-19. As for the study in general: T cells, B-cell-depleted T cells, or PBMCs provided the cDNA or gDNA that served as material.

With 6 bases clipped from V and 2 bases from J, the junction kept 8 bases outside the gene matches. In germline, CDR1 is LNHDA, CDR2 SQIVND (reference sequence). This CDR3 spans 16 amino acids. Methods used by the authors: Estimated nucleated cell counts came from reference gene primer amplification. Here immunoSEQ multiplex PCR was the method, and the copy in TCRdb shows in-frame clones only, minus some. The DNA was the basis for D and trimming; V, J and clone size are from that table. The sample records around 50,000 clones, over 85% being singletons. The rearrangement links TRBV19 to TRBJ2-1, with 9 nucleotides matching TRBD2. Specimen: peripheral blood. The TCR comes from a man between 65 and 85 years old with active COVID-19. CDR3 DNA sequence: TGTGCCAGTAGCCAAACCAGCGGGGGGACCTACAATGAGCAGTTCTTC. It yields the protein CASSQTSGGTYNEQFF.